This record covers a single T cell receptor beta chain. What it binds is not known. Using immunoSEQ multiplex PCR, the repertoire was profiled, and TCRdb retains in-frame clones only, with some absent. The sample has roughly 63,000 clones, roughly nine tenths seen once. This record comes from a study of OX40 agonist ivuxolimab in advanced cancers. The germline V gene encodes CDR1 SGHRS and CDR2 YFSETQ. There are 14 residues in the CDR3. V was trimmed by 6 bases and J by 0 bases, leaving 10 bases between them. Findings of the study overall: Circulating CD4+ and CD8+ T cells showed clonal expansion by week 6 at 0.1 to 3.0 mg/kg.

Systemic immunosuppression or a history of autoimmune disease excluded patients. The source material was CD4+ or CD8+ T cells sorted from blood, sampled in a trial of the OX40 agonist ivuxolimab. The sequence came from an adult with an advanced solid tumor such as melanoma, head and neck, liver or kidney cancer. This chain connects TRBV5-1 to TRBJ1-3; D unresolved. CDR3 protein: CASIPLSSGNTIYF. CDR3 in DNA: TGCGCCAGCATCCCTCTCAGCTCTGGAAACACCATATATTTT.